This is a list of T cell receptor beta chains from one sample in a study of blood T cell repertoires in COVID-19. Repertoires were generated with immunoSEQ multiplex PCR, while TCRdb's copy carries only in-frame clones and drops some. The repertoire consists of 200,000 to 250,000 clones, with more than 80% occurring once and the leading ten covering roughly 2.3%. The source material was peripheral blood. The receptor set was obtained from a man between 25 and 39 years old who had recovered from COVID-19. Both conserved end residues are part of each CDR3. D genes are given only for firm matches. Only some rows state a clone size, as once, few, many or a class for expanded clones.

size	D	J	V	CDR3	DNA
few	NA	TRBJ1-1	TRBV2	CASRKTGQTEAFF	TGTGCCAGCAGAAAAACCGGACAGACTGAAGCTTTCTTT
NA	NA	TRBJ2-7	TRBV7-9	CASSSLPSSYEQYF	TGTGCCAGCAGCTCTCTTCCGTCCTCCTACGAGCAGTACTTC
NA	TRBD2	TRBJ2-5	TRBV9	CASSVGVAGEGETQYF	TGTGCCAGCAGCGTAGGAGTAGCGGGGGAGGGAGAGACCCAGTACTTC
NA	TRBD2	TRBJ2-5	TRBV5-1	CASSRTSLAGGQETQYF	TGCGCCAGCAGCCGGACTTCACTAGCGGGGGGCCAAGAGACCCAGTACTTC
few	NA	TRBJ2-1	TRBV5-4	CASSPGNARPYNEQFF	TGTGCCAGCAGCCCAGGGAACGCGCGTCCATACAATGAGCAGTTCTTC
NA	NA	TRBJ2-1	TRBV10-3	CAISGLGRDEQFF	TGTGCCATCAGTGGACTAGGCCGGGATGAGCAGTTCTTC
NA	NA	TRBJ2-6	TRBV7-8	CASSHQDFPGANVLTF	TGTGCCAGCAGCCACCAGGACTTTCCTGGGGCCAACGTCCTGACTTTC
NA	NA	TRBJ1-5	TRBV30	CAWSQDSGTPYQPQHF	TGTGCCTGGAGTCAAGACTCGGGAACCCCGTACCAGCCCCAGCATTTT
NA	NA	TRBJ1-3	TRBV25-1	CASRARELGNTIYF	TGTGCCAGCAGGGCACGGGAGCTTGGAAACACCATATATTTT
few	NA	TRBJ2-7	TRBV6-5	CASSYTPGQVYEQYF	TGTGCCAGCAGTTACACCCCGGGACAAGTTTACGAGCAGTACTTC
NA	NA	TRBJ1-4	TRBV30	CAWSLTGVVEKLFF	TGTGCCTGGAGTCTGACGGGGGTAGTAGAAAAACTGTTTTTT
NA	TRBD2	TRBJ2-3	TRBV27	CASRLAGGTDTQYF	TGTGCCAGCAGGCTAGCGGGGGGGACAGATACGCAGTATTTT
NA	TRBD1	TRBJ2-7	TRBV24-1	CASSDRGLGEQYF	TGTGCCTCCTCGGACAGGGGTCTTGGCGAGCAGTACTTC
NA	NA	TRBJ1-5	TRBV18	CASSPEYDQPQHF	TGTGCCAGCTCACCGGAGTACGATCAGCCCCAGCATTTT
NA	TRBD1	TRBJ1-4	TRBV4-1	CASSQGTGNEKLFF	TGCGCCAGCAGCCAAGGGACAGGGAATGAAAAACTGTTTTTT
NA	TRBD2	TRBJ2-1	TRBV4-1	CASSQEASGHNEQFF	TGCGCCAGCAGCCAAGAGGCTAGCGGACATAATGAGCAGTTCTTC
NA	TRBD1	TRBJ1-2	TRBV6-2/TRBV6-3	CASSYDRVYGYTF	TGTGCCAGCAGTTACGACAGGGTCTACGGCTACACCTTC
once	TRBD1	TRBJ2-2	TRBV13	CASSEQGVTGELFF	TGTGCCAGCAGCGAACAGGGGGTCACCGGGGAGCTGTTTTTT
NA	NA	TRBJ1-2	TRBV5-5	CASSLGSDLSYGYTF	TGTGCCAGCAGCTTGGGGTCAGACTTAAGCTATGGCTACACCTTC
NA	NA	TRBJ1-5	TRBV6-6	CASSYKGAYSNQPQHF	TGTGCCAGCAGTTACAAGGGAGCTTATAGCAATCAGCCCCAGCATTTT
once	TRBD2	TRBJ2-1	TRBV6-5	CASSYWGGVNEQFF	TGTGCCAGCAGTTACTGGGGAGGGGTCAATGAGCAGTTCTTC
NA	NA	TRBJ2-3	TRBV5-1	CASMVGRGGDTQYF	TGCGCCAGCATGGTAGGCCGGGGTGGCGATACGCAGTATTTT
NA	TRBD1	TRBJ2-5	TRBV29-1	CSANRGETQYF	TGCAGCGCGAACAGGGGTGAGACCCAGTACTTC
NA	TRBD1	TRBJ1-5	TRBV7-2	CASSFGTGLENQPQHF	TGTGCCAGCAGCTTCGGGACAGGACTGGAAAATCAGCCCCAGCATTTT
once	NA	TRBJ1-2	TRBV27	CASSFNVAGRGNDGYTF	TGTGCCAGCAGTTTTAACGTAGCGGGTAGAGGGAACGATGGCTACACCTTC
once	TRBD1	TRBJ1-2	TRBV5-1	CASSPGQGVTF	TGCGCCAGCAGCCCAGGACAGGGTGTCACCTTC
NA	TRBD1	TRBJ1-5	TRBV5-1	CASSLGQGDQPQHF	TGCGCCAGCAGCTTGGGACAGGGGGATCAGCCCCAGCATTTT
NA	TRBD2	TRBJ2-3	TRBV2	CASSPFGPGGGTDTQYF	TGTGCCAGCAGCCCGTTCGGACCGGGGGGGGGCACAGATACGCAGTATTTT
NA	NA	TRBJ2-3	TRBV13	CASSLTRTHGADTQYF	TGTGCCAGCAGCTTAACGCGGACTCATGGGGCAGATACGCAGTATTTT
NA	TRBD1	TRBJ1-3	TRBV5-6	CASSLKSTGTGNTIYF	TGTGCCAGCAGCCTCAAATCGACAGGGACTGGAAACACCATATATTTT
NA	TRBD2	TRBJ2-7	TRBV3-1/TRBV3-2	CASSQIAGRGDSYEQYF	TGTGCCAGCAGCCAGATAGCCGGGCGGGGGGACTCCTACGAGCAGTACTTC
NA	NA	TRBJ2-1	TRBV5-4	CASSFPVGSYNEQFF	TGTGCCAGCAGTTTTCCCGTCGGCTCCTACAATGAGCAGTTCTTC
NA	NA	TRBJ2-5	TRBV11-3	CASSPGLAQETQYF	TGTGCCAGCAGCCCCGGACTGGCGCAAGAGACCCAGTACTTC
NA	TRBD1	TRBJ2-1	TRBV18	CASSPETGGNEQFF	TGTGCCAGCTCACCTGAGACAGGGGGAAATGAGCAGTTCTTC
NA	NA	TRBJ2-3	TRBV5-1	CASSLGEGGDTQYF	TGCGCCAGCAGCTTGGGCGAGGGTGGAGATACGCAGTATTTT
NA	TRBD1	TRBJ2-5	TRBV3-1/TRBV3-2	CASSQGQGVGDETQYF	TGTGCCAGCAGCCAAGGACAGGGGGTAGGGGACGAGACCCAGTACTTC
NA	NA	TRBJ2-6	TRBV28	CASRSPGSGANVLTF	TGTGCCAGCAGGAGTCCAGGCTCTGGGGCCAACGTCCTGACTTTC
NA	TRBD2	TRBJ2-7	TRBV11-2	CASRHSGTSGSEQYF	TGTGCCAGCAGACACTCCGGGACTAGCGGATCCGAGCAGTACTTC
NA	NA	TRBJ2-7	TRBV5-6	CASSLRFRRHYEQYF	TGTGCCAGCAGCTTACGGTTCAGGCGACACTACGAGCAGTACTTC
once	NA	TRBJ2-5	TRBV5-1	CASSSRDFKETQYF	TGCGCCAGCAGCTCCAGGGACTTTAAGGAGACCCAGTACTTC
NA	TRBD1	TRBJ1-3	TRBV2	CASSWDRVVGNTIYF	TGTGCCAGCAGTTGGGACAGGGTGGTCGGAAACACCATATATTTT
NA	NA	TRBJ1-2	TRBV5-5	CASSDVGVDYGYTF	TGTGCCAGCAGCGACGTAGGGGTGGACTATGGCTACACCTTC
NA	TRBD1	TRBJ1-2	TRBV30	CALGSRTGVGYTF	TGTGCCTTGGGGAGCCGGACAGGGGTCGGCTACACCTTC
NA	NA	TRBJ2-3	TRBV4-1	CASSKVSDTQYF	TGCGCCAGCTCTAAAGTTAGTGATACGCAGTATTTT
once	TRBD1	TRBJ1-1	TRBV6-5	CASSYGTVNTEAFF	TGTGCCAGCAGTTACGGGACAGTGAACACTGAAGCTTTCTTT
NA	TRBD1	TRBJ1-3	TRBV5-1	CASSLKTGEDTIYF	TGCGCCAGCAGCCTAAAGACAGGGGAAGACACCATATATTTT
once	NA	TRBJ2-4	TRBV5-1	CASSLQVNRNIQYF	TGCGCCAGCAGCTTACAGGTTAATCGAAACATTCAGTACTTC
NA	TRBD2	TRBJ2-1	TRBV6-4	CASSMRGGAYNEQFF	TGTGCCAGCAGTATGCGGGGGGGGGCCTACAATGAGCAGTTCTTC
NA	NA	TRBJ2-7	TRBV3-1/TRBV3-2	CASSPVQGYEQYF	TGTGCCAGCAGCCCCGTCCAGGGATACGAGCAGTACTTC
NA	NA	TRBJ1-4	TRBV11-2	CASSLVREKLFF	TGTGCCAGCAGCTTAGTTCGTGAAAAACTGTTTTTT
NA	NA	TRBJ1-4	TRBV5-6	CASSLATVGEKLFF	TGTGCCAGCAGTCTAGCTACGGTCGGGGAAAAACTGTTTTTT
NA	NA	TRBJ2-6	TRBV27	CASGFRGSGANVLTF	TGTGCCAGCGGGTTCAGGGGCTCTGGGGCCAACGTCCTGACTTTC
NA	NA	TRBJ1-6	TRBV27	CASSFSRGTYQGPLNSPLHF	TGTGCCAGCAGTTTTAGTAGGGGTACTTACCAGGGGCCGCTAAATTCACCCCTCCACTTT
NA	NA	TRBJ1-1	TRBV30	CARSRGNTEAFF	TGTGCCAGATCCAGGGGGAACACTGAAGCTTTCTTT
NA	TRBD1	TRBJ1-2	TRBV19	CASSIRTGANYGYTF	TGTGCCAGTAGTATCCGGACAGGAGCTAACTATGGCTACACCTTC
NA	NA	TRBJ2-1	TRBV23-1	CASSRSIRLSEQFF	TGCGCCAGCAGTCGGTCTATACGCCTGAGTGAGCAGTTCTTC
NA	NA	TRBJ1-5	TRBV2	CASSGSTGNSNQPQHF	TGTGCCAGCAGTGGTAGCACAGGGAATAGCAATCAGCCCCAGCATTTT
NA	TRBD1	TRBJ1-5	TRBV19	CASRYGTGGFNQPQHF	TGTGCCAGTCGGTATGGGACAGGGGGTTTCAATCAGCCCCAGCATTTT
NA	TRBD1	TRBJ2-7	TRBV5-1	CASSWASQGASYEQYF	TGCGCCAGCAGCTGGGCCAGCCAGGGGGCCTCATACGAGCAGTACTTC
once	NA	TRBJ1-6	TRBV19	CASSNRNSPLHF	TGTGCCAGTAGTAATCGGAATTCACCCCTCCACTTT